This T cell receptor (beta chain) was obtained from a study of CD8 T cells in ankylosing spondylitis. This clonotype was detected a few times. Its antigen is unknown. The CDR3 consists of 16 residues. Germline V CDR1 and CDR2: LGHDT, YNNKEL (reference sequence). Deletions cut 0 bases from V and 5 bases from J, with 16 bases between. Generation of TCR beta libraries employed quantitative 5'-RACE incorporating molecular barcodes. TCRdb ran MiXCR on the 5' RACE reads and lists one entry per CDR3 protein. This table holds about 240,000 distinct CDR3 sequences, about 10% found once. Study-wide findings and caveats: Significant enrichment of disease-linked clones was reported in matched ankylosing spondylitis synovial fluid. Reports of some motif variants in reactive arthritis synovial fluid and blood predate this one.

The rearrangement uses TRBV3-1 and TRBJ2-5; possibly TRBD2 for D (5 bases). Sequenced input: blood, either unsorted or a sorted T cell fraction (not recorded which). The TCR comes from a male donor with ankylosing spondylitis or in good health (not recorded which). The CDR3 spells CASSQDYGLAGETQYF. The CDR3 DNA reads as TGTGCCAGCAGCCAAGATTACGGCCTAGCCGGGGAGACCCAGTACTTC.